Listed below are T cell receptor beta chains from one sample, sequenced in a study of T cells in localized non-small cell lung cancer. Assay: immunoSEQ multiplex PCR; the TCRdb copy retains only in-frame clones and omits some. Of roughly 5,200 clones listed, roughly 52% are singletons. Sequencing was performed on lymph node tissue, taken before any cancer treatment. The receptors originated from a male donor older than 55 with stage I squamous cell lung carcinoma. The CDR3 runs from the conserved cysteine through the conserved F or W. D genes are given only for firm matches. Expanded clones get a size class; other rows say once, few or many, or leave the size out.

TRBJ1-2 NA medium-sized 15 TRBV6-8 CASSYSGQGRLGYTF TGTGCCAGCAGTTACTCGGGGCAGGGGCGATTAGGCTACACCTTC
TRBJ1-1 NA few 15 TRBV1 CASSQDPLEPTEAFF TGCGCCAGCAGCCAAGATCCCCTCGAGCCCACTGAAGCTTTCTTT
TRBJ2-6 NA NA 17 TRBV10-3 CAISEPGKGSGANVLTF TGTGCCATCAGTGAGCCGGGGAAGGGTTCTGGGGCCAACGTCCTGACTTTC
TRBJ2-7 NA NA 14 TRBV19 CASSARLSSYEQYF TGTGCCAGTAGTGCCAGGTTGAGCTCCTACGAGCAGTACTTC
TRBJ1-1 NA few 15 TRBV2 CASSELGLMNTEAFF TGTGCCAGCAGCGAATTGGGACTTATGAACACTGAAGCTTTCTTT
TRBJ2-3 TRBD1 once 15 TRBV10-2 CASSEAGTGVDTQYF TGCGCCAGCAGTGAGGCCGGGACAGGGGTAGATACGCAGTATTTT
TRBJ2-1 NA once 17 TRBV5-1 CASSLVGGASIGNEQFF TGCGCCAGCAGCTTGGTGGGGGGCGCTAGTATCGGCAATGAGCAGTTCTTC
TRBJ2-7 NA medium-sized 16 TRBV6-8 CASSSFLVQELREQYF TGTGCCAGCAGTTCTTTTCTCGTACAGGAGCTCCGCGAGCAGTACTTC
TRBJ1-2 NA NA 13 TRBV19 CASSIGGNYGYTF TGTGCCAGTAGTATCGGGGGTAACTATGGCTACACCTTC
TRBJ1-4 TRBD1 NA 14 TRBV9 CASSVGQGNEKLFF TGTGCCAGCAGCGTAGGACAGGGGAATGAAAAACTGTTTTTT
TRBJ2-1 NA NA 15 TRBV11-3 CASSTEAGTGNEQFF TGTGCCAGCAGCACTGAAGCAGGGACGGGCAATGAGCAGTTCTTC
TRBJ2-7 TRBD1 NA 15 TRBV30 CAWSGLRDSAHEQYF TGTGCCTGGAGTGGGCTCCGGGACAGCGCCCACGAGCAGTACTTC
TRBJ2-5 TRBD2 NA 15 TRBV19 CASSRREKGSETQYF TGTGCCAGTAGTAGGCGGGAGAAAGGGTCAGAGACCCAGTACTTC
TRBJ1-1 NA few 15 TRBV19 CASSSSGSGNTEAFF TGTGCCAGTAGTTCCTCCGGCTCGGGGAACACTGAAGCTTTCTTT
TRBJ2-7 TRBD2 few 12 TRBV6-8 CASSYSAGAQYF TGTGCCAGCAGTTACTCAGCGGGAGCGCAGTACTTC
TRBJ2-2 NA NA 16 TRBV28 CASSIVEMANTGELFF TGTGCCAGCAGTATTGTGGAGATGGCGAACACCGGGGAGCTGTTTTTT
TRBJ1-2 TRBD1 NA 14 TRBV29-1 CSVEFGGGLGGYTF TGCAGCGTTGAGTTTGGAGGGGGCTTAGGGGGCTACACCTTC
TRBJ1-1 NA NA 16 TRBV9 CASSVAPAGAGAEAFF TGTGCCAGCAGCGTAGCCCCGGCGGGGGCGGGAGCTGAAGCTTTCTTT
TRBJ2-7 TRBD2 few 14 TRBV19 CATSLLAGSYEQYF TGTGCCACCTCGCTGCTAGCGGGTTCCTACGAGCAGTACTTC
TRBJ2-7 NA NA 17 TRBV18 CASSPTASSGFSYEQYF TGTGCCAGCTCACCCACCGCCAGTAGCGGTTTTTCCTACGAGCAGTACTTC
TRBJ1-1 NA NA 13 TRBV19 CASSIQGPTEAFF TGTGCCAGTAGTATTCAGGGCCCGACTGAAGCTTTCTTT
TRBJ1-4 NA few 14 TRBV11-3 CASSFRGGREKLFF TGTGCCAGCAGCTTTCGCGGCGGAAGGGAAAAACTGTTTTTT
TRBJ1-4 NA NA 15 TRBV11-3 CASSPTGGFNEKLFF TGTGCCAGCAGCCCTACTGGGGGCTTTAATGAAAAACTGTTTTTT
TRBJ2-5 NA NA 14 TRBV29-1 CSVAPYAPQETQYF TGCAGCGTTGCACCCTACGCACCACAAGAGACCCAGTACTTC
TRBJ1-2 NA few 13 TRBV30 CAWGLALGYDYTF TGTGCCTGGGGGCTGGCCCTGGGCTATGACTACACCTTC
TRBJ1-1 NA NA 15 TRBV6-8 CASSRRQLRWTEAFF TGTGCCAGCAGTCGCAGACAGCTGAGATGGACTGAAGCTTTCTTT
TRBJ2-7 NA few 13 TRBV19 CASSLKSRNEQYF TGTGCCAGTAGTCTAAAGTCTCGAAACGAGCAGTACTTC
TRBJ1-1 NA few 15 TRBV15 CATSPTDQPNTEAFF TGTGCCACCAGCCCTACTGATCAGCCGAACACTGAAGCTTTCTTT
TRBJ1-3 NA NA 17 TRBV19 CASSEQGFGNSGNTIYF TGTGCCAGTAGTGAACAGGGTTTTGGAAATTCTGGAAACACCATATATTTT
TRBJ2-1 NA few 14 TRBV9 CASSVADSHNEQFF TGTGCCAGCAGCGTAGCGGACAGCCACAATGAGCAGTTCTTC
TRBJ1-2 NA NA 14 TRBV30 CAWSGRGLGYGYTF TGTGCCTGGAGTGGGCGGGGGCTCGGCTATGGCTACACCTTC
TRBJ2-7 NA once 14 TRBV19 CASSKGPLPYEQYF TGTGCCAGTAGTAAGGGACCGTTGCCCTACGAGCAGTACTTC
TRBJ1-1 TRBD1 medium-sized 15 TRBV9 CASSPRTGEGTEAFF TGTGCCAGCAGCCCCCGGACAGGGGAAGGAACTGAAGCTTTCTTT
TRBJ2-1 TRBD2 few 16 TRBV11-3 CASSQGTSGLYNEQFF TGTGCCAGCAGCCAAGGGACTAGCGGGTTGTACAATGAGCAGTTCTTC
TRBJ2-3 NA NA 12 TRBV29-1 CSVGDGRDTQYF TGCAGCGTTGGGGACGGGCGAGATACGCAGTATTTT
TRBJ2-5 NA NA 14 TRBV18 CASSPGQIRETQYF TGTGCCAGCTCACCAGGACAGATTCGAGAGACCCAGTACTTC
TRBJ2-7 NA NA 14 TRBV28 CASSYPGRSYEQYF TGTGCCAGCAGTTACCCGGGACGATCCTACGAGCAGTACTTC
TRBJ1-2 NA NA 15 TRBV15 CATSRDLAGVGGYTF TGTGCCACCAGCAGAGATTTGGCAGGGGTTGGTGGCTACACCTTC
TRBJ2-5 NA NA 13 TRBV19 CASKAGTKETQYF TGTGCCAGTAAGGCCGGTACCAAAGAGACCCAGTACTTC
TRBJ1-5 NA few 16 TRBV6-8 CASSMARGGGNQPQHF TGTGCCAGCAGTATGGCCCGGGGAGGGGGCAATCAGCCCCAGCATTTT
TRBJ1-4 NA NA 16 TRBV28 CASTPIGFATNEKLFF TGTGCCAGCACTCCAATTGGGTTTGCAACTAATGAAAAACTGTTTTTT